The 18 T cell receptor beta chains presented below share a single source sample, sequenced in a study of CD4 T cells in relation to SARS-CoV-2 and coronaviruses. Libraries were prepared by immunoSEQ multiplex PCR; TCRdb keeps only in-frame clonotypes and omits some of them. This sample carries about 56,000 clones, roughly 94% of them seen once, and the ten largest clones take roughly 0.39%. Sequencing input: naive CD4+ T cells from PBMCs. As to subset: naive CD4+ T cells isolated by negative enrichment. All receptors come from an adult with COVID-19.

This clone was observed once. The CDR3 DNA reads TGTGCCAGTAGTATCCGGTTGGGACGGGAGAATGAGCAGTTCTTC. Residues: CASSIRLGRENEQFF. The chain combines TRBV19 with TRBJ2-1; TRBD2 is a possible D gene (6 bases). This CDR3 spans 15 amino acids. Germline CDR1 reads LNHDA; CDR2 reads SQIVND (reference sequence). V shed 3 bases and J shed 7 bases, with 16 bases lying between them.

The V call is TRBV5-4, the J call TRBJ1-5, with TRBD1 as a possible D gene (6 bases). This CDR3 has 13 residues. V was cut by 4 bases and J by 3 bases, with 8 bases left in between. Germline loops: CDR1 SGHNT, CDR2 YYREEE (reference sequence). The CDR3 DNA follows: TGTGCCAGCAGCGGGGGCGCCAATCAGCCCCAGCATTTT. Encoded protein: CASSGGANQPQHF.

The rearrangement uses TRBV6-5 and TRBJ2-3; TRBD2 agrees at 10 bases. This CDR3 region has 15 residues. Per germline, CDR1 MNHEY and CDR2 SVGAGI. V lost 6 bases and J lost 6; bases outside the gene matches: 9. The CDR3 is CASSPASGGSDTQYF. The CDR3 bases are TGTGCCAGCAGCCCGGCTAGCGGGGGTTCGGATACGCAGTATTTT.

This chain joins TRBV5-5 and TRBJ1-6, with D possibly being TRBD1 (6 bases). Per germline, CDR1 SGHKS and CDR2 YYEKEE (reference sequence). Trimming cost V 4 bases and J 10 bases, with 12 bases left between them. The CDR3 totals 13 residues. The CDR3 reads CASSRGGHSPLHF. CDR3 sequence (DNA): TGTGCCAGCAGCCGAGGGGGGCACTCACCCCTCCACTTT.

The chain couples TRBV5-5 to TRBJ1-2; a possible D gene is TRBD1 (6 bases). This CDR3 spans 14 amino acids. Deletions cut 4 bases from V and 4 bases from J, with 14 bases between. The germline V gene has CDR1 SGHKS and CDR2 YYEKEE (reference sequence). The CDR3 coding sequence is TGTGCCAGCAGCCCAGGGACATTCGGCTATGGCTACACCTTC. Protein: CASSPGTFGYGYTF.

The chain links TRBV4-3 to TRBJ2-2; TRBD1 matches 9 bases. Germline-derived CDR1 and CDR2 are LGHNA and YSLEER. There are 15 residues in the CDR3. V gave up 1 base and J gave up 7 bases; unmatched junction bases: 4. The CDR3 sequence is CASSQGTGADGELFF. CDR3 coding DNA: TGCGCCAGCAGCCAAGGGACAGGGGCGGACGGGGAGCTGTTTTTT.

V usage is TRBV20-1 and J usage is TRBJ1-6; 7 bases line up with TRBD1. The V and J ends lost 3 bases and 7 bases, in that order; junction bases with no gene match: 9. CDR1 and CDR2 from the germline V gene are DFQATT and SNEGSKA (reference sequence). CDR3 size: 15 residues. The CDR3 loop reads CSASPAGTANSPLHF. CDR3 in DNA: TGCAGTGCTAGTCCCGCCGGGACAGCCAATTCACCCCTCCACTTT.

The chain is built from TRBV28 and TRBJ2-6, with 8 bases lining up with TRBD1. The CDR3 length is 19 residues. From germline, CDR1 is MDHEN and CDR2 SYDVKM. V lost 5 bases, J lost 3 bases, and 15 bases stayed unmatched. The CDR3 loop is CASSQSGAGGAYGANVLTF. CDR3 DNA sequence: TGTGCCAGCAGTCAATCCGGGGCAGGGGGCGCGTATGGGGCCAACGTCCTGACTTTC.

The gene calls are TRBV15 and TRBJ2-2, with D perhaps TRBD1 or TRBD2 (5 bases each). The germline V and J ends were trimmed by 7 bases and 3 bases, with 18 bases remaining between them. The CDR3 contains 16 residues. Per the germline V gene, CDR1 is LNHNV and CDR2 is YYDKDF (reference sequence). This chain's CDR3 is CATNFGGRGDTGELFF. The CDR3, as DNA: TGTGCCACCAACTTTGGGGGACGCGGCGACACCGGGGAGCTGTTTTTT.

This clone was seen once. The CDR3 sequence: CATSDLWGTDTQYF. The CDR3 region has the DNA TGTGCCACCAGTGATTTGTGGGGGACGGATACGCAGTATTTT. The V call is TRBV24-1, the J call TRBJ2-3, with D perhaps being TRBD1 or TRBD2 (5 bases each). This CDR3 contains 14 residues. Deletions cut 0 bases from V and 6 bases from J, with 9 bases between. Per the germline V gene, CDR1 is KGHDR and CDR2 is SFDVKD.

In its sample, this clone was seen once. The chain recombines TRBV10-2 with TRBJ2-7; 9 nucleotides align to TRBD2. Unmatched junction bases numbered 4, after V lost 7 bases and J lost 3 bases. In germline, CDR1 is WSHSY, CDR2 SAAADI. This CDR3 comprises 13 residues. CDR3 region: CASKLAGGYEQYF. Here the CDR3 DNA reads TGCGCCAGCAAACTAGCGGGCGGCTACGAGCAGTACTTC.

V gene TRBV2 combines with J gene TRBJ2-7, with 10 bases that match TRBD2. The CDR3 sequence is 14 residues long. The junction had 10 bases not matched to a gene; V was cut back by 2 bases and J by 12 bases. Germline V gene sequence: CDR1 SNHLY, CDR2 FYNNEI. In nucleotides, the CDR3 is TGTGCCAGCAGTGAACTAGCGGGGGCCCCTTTTTTGTACTTC. Translating gives CASSELAGAPFLYF. Full variable domain (remainder filled in from reference TRBV2 and TRBJ2-7): EPEVTQTPSHQVTQMGQEVILRCVPISNHLYFYWYRQILGQKVEFLVSFYNNEISEKSEIFDDQFSVERPDGSNFTLKIRSTKLEDSAMYFCASSELAGAPFLYFGPGTRLTVT.

The rearrangement joins TRBV30 to TRBJ2-7, with 10 bases aligning to TRBD1. V lost 0 bases, J lost 6 bases, and 2 bases stayed unmatched. The CDR3 totals 13 residues. Germline V gene sequence: CDR1 GTSNPN, CDR2 SVGIG (reference sequence). The CDR3 DNA reads TGTGCCTGGAGTGTTGGGACAGGGGTCGAGCAGTACTTC. Translated: CAWSVGTGVEQYF.

The chain combines TRBV9 with TRBJ1-3; D not certain. This CDR3 is 14 amino acids long. V gave up 0 bases and J gave up 1 base, with 5 bases separating them. In germline, CDR1 is SGDLS, CDR2 YYNGEE. In DNA, the CDR3 is TGTGCCAGCAGCGTAGTAGGGTCTGGAAACACCATATATTTT. Residues: CASSVVGSGNTIYF.

The V and J genes are TRBV7-9 and TRBJ1-2; D is ambiguous. V lost 2 bases to trimming and J lost 5 bases, with 3 bases between them. This CDR3 is built from 11 residues. Germline CDR1 is SEHNR and CDR2 is FQNEAQ (reference sequence). The CDR3 protein is CASSLIYGYTF. The CDR3 DNA sequence: TGTGCCAGCAGCTTAATTTATGGCTACACCTTC.

The CDR3 spells CASSPRQGSGNTIYF. The CDR3 nucleotides read TGTGCCAGCTCACCACGGCAGGGCTCTGGAAACACCATATATTTT. The chain is built from TRBV18 and TRBJ1-3, with a possible D match to TRBD1 (5 bases). There are 15 residues in the CDR3. Germline V CDR1 and CDR2: KGHSH, LQKENI. V lost 1 base, J lost 0 bases, and 7 bases lay in between.

This clone was recorded only once. The chain links TRBV29-1 to TRBJ2-7, with a weak D call TRBD1 (6 bases). The CDR3 has 12 amino acids. The germline V and J ends were trimmed by 6 bases and 3 bases, with 12 bases remaining between them. The germline V gene encodes CDR1 SQVTM and CDR2 ANQGSEA. The chain's CDR3 is CSVRTASYEQYF. The CDR3 nucleotides read TGCAGCGTACGGACAGCGAGCTACGAGCAGTACTTC.

In its sample, this clone was seen once. V is TRBV5-6 and J is TRBJ1-3; weak D call: TRBD1 (5 bases). Per the germline V gene, CDR1 is SGHDT and CDR2 is YYEEEE. V was pared by 4 bases and J by 3 bases, with 14 bases between. CDR3 size: 15 residues. CDR3 amino acids: CASSPETRGGNTIYF. The CDR3 DNA is TGTGCCAGCAGCCCGGAGACAAGGGGTGGAAACACCATATATTTT.